The 6 T cell receptor beta chains reported below all come from one sample, sequenced in a study of T cells in Graves' hyperthyroidism and ophthalmopathy. RNA transcripts were the template for amplifying TCR beta CDR3 regions. The study used the HTBI primer set for a first-round RT-PCR of the TCR CDR3. TCRdb used MiXCR to reprocess the multiplex PCR reads, holding one entry per CDR3 protein. The sample consists of 400,000 or so distinct CDR3 sequences, 11% to 15% of them appearing once. Material: blood. These receptors all come from a man aged 50-59 years with Graves' ophthalmopathy.

The rearrangement joins TRBV18 to TRBJ2-7, with D hard to call. Germline CDR1 and CDR2: KGHSH and LQKENI. The CDR3 length is 12 residues. Trimming removed 3 bases at V and 7 bases at J, with 10 bases between. The CDR3 sequence is CASSPRSREQYF. The CDR3 coding sequence is TGTGCCAGCTCACCCAGGTCTCGGGAGCAGTACTTC.

The sample holds a few counts of this clonotype. This may arise from a read error, as a much more abundant clone is one base away. CDR3 sequence (DNA): TGTGTCAGCAGCCCGCTTGCGGGCGGGAGGCAGACCCAGTACTTC. Protein sequence: CVSSPLAGGRQTQYF. The V call is TRBV3-1, the J call TRBJ2-5; 8 bases are a match to TRBD2. Germline V lookup: CDR1 LGHDT, CDR2 YNNKEL (reference sequence). The CDR3 loop spans 15 amino acids.

This clonotype has a count of ten or more. The chain uses TRBV28 and TRBJ1-6; D is ambiguous. The germline gives CDR1 MDHEN, CDR2 SYDVKM. This CDR3 contains 14 residues. V gave up 4 bases and J gave up 9 bases, with 13 bases separating them. The CDR3 is CASSYSAGSSPLHF. DNA of the CDR3: TGTGCCAGCAGTTATAGCGCCGGTTCTTCACCCCTCCACTTT.

This clonotype occurred a few times. V is TRBV5-1 and J is TRBJ2-5; D is ambiguous. V gave up 2 bases and J gave up 2 bases, with 7 bases separating them. CDR3 length: 13 residues. Per germline, CDR1 SGHRS and CDR2 YFSETQ. The CDR3 loop reads CASSFFLQETQYF. CDR3 nucleotide sequence: TGCGCCAGCAGCTTTTTCTTACAAGAGACCCAGTACTTC.

CDR3 nucleotides: TGTGCCAGCGAACACGAGGGGAGCGGGGAGCTGTTTTTT. Protein: CASEHEGSGELFF. J is TRBJ2-2 and V is TRBV19; tentatively, D is TRBD1 or TRBD2 (5 bases each). The CDR3 has 13 amino acids. Trimming stripped 9 bases from V and 7 bases from J, with 15 bases between. Per germline, CDR1 LNHDA and CDR2 SQIVND (reference sequence). Drawing the rest from reference TRBV19 and TRBJ2-2, the complete variable domain is DGGITQSPKYLFRKEGQNVTLSCEQNLNHDAMYWYRQDPGQGLRLIYYSQIVNDFQKGDIAEGYSVSREKKESFPLTVTSAQKNPTAFYLCASEHEGSGELFFGEGSRLTVL.

Ten or more counts support this clonotype. The rearrangement joins TRBV7-9 to TRBJ2-7, with 9 bases matching TRBD2. Germline CDR1 reads SEHNR; CDR2 reads FQNEAQ (reference sequence). V dropped 1 base and J dropped 2; count of bases not matched to a gene: 18. The CDR3 loop spans 20 amino acids. This CDR3 reads CASSLVLRDGVAGDPYEQYF. In DNA, the CDR3 is TGTGCCAGCAGCTTAGTATTGCGGGACGGCGTAGCGGGAGACCCCTACGAGCAGTACTTC.